One and the same sample provided the 21 T cell receptor beta chains below, sequenced in a study of shared clonotypes between healthy human individuals. Only in-frame clones appear in the TCRdb table, and some are missing; sequencing was by immunoSEQ multiplex PCR. The profile shows about 1.5 million clones, 98% of them singletons. The sample consisted of naive CD4+ T cells sorted from blood. The subset here: CD45RA+ positively selected. The origin of the receptors is a man aged 25 to 40 in good health.

The J gene is TRBJ1-5, the V gene TRBV27; unclear D gene. The V gene lost 2 bases and the J gene lost 4 bases, with 18 bases spanning the gap. The V gene's germline CDR1 is MNHEY and CDR2 SMNVEV (reference sequence). This CDR3 is built from 17 residues. In nucleotides, the CDR3 is TGTGCCAGCAGTTTAGGAACCGGGCAGGTGATAAATCAGCCCCAGCATTTT. Translated: CASSLGTGQVINQPQHF.

The chain links TRBV27 to TRBJ2-1; weak D call: TRBD2 (5 bases). The CDR3 has 15 residues. Between the trimmed V and J ends, which lost 6 bases and 4 bases, there was a span of 16 bases. Germline CDR1 and CDR2: MNHEY and SMNVEV (reference sequence). CDR3 residues: CASRVNGWRYNEQFF. Written as DNA, the CDR3 is TGTGCCAGCAGAGTAAATGGGTGGAGGTACAATGAGCAGTTCTTC.

This sequence joins TRBV7-9 and TRBJ2-3, with D tentatively TRBD1 or TRBD2 (6 bases each). Germline CDR1 is SEHNR and CDR2 is FQNEAQ (reference sequence). The CDR3 covers 16 residues. V was clipped by 6 bases and J by 2 bases, with 18 bases between them. CDR3 DNA sequence: TGTGCCAGCAGTGAGTGGGGGGCAGGAATCACAGATACGCAGTATTTT. Translated, it gives CASSEWGAGITDTQYF.

This chain uses TRBV19 with TRBJ2-3, with 13 nucleotides matching TRBD2. CDR1 is LNHDA, CDR2 SQIVND, per germline (reference sequence). With V trimmed by 6 bases and J by 2 bases, 5 bases remained unmatched. This CDR3 comprises 16 residues. Written as DNA, the CDR3 is TGTGCCAGTAGCCAACTAGCGGGAGGGCTCACAGATACGCAGTATTTT. It translates to CASSQLAGGLTDTQYF. The full variable domain, its missing parts supplied by reference TRBV19 and TRBJ2-3, is DGGITQSPKYLFRKEGQNVTLSCEQNLNHDAMYWYRQDPGQGLRLIYYSQIVNDFQKGDIAEGYSVSREKKESFPLTVTSAQKNPTAFYLCASSQLAGGLTDTQYFGPGTRLTVL.

This chain uses TRBV6-1 with TRBJ2-3; D unresolved. Germline CDR1 is MNHNS and CDR2 is SASEGT. Trimming left V 2 bases short and J 0 bases short, with 9 bases between. This CDR3 region has 15 residues. CDR3 region: CASSERGASTDTQYF. As DNA, the CDR3 is TGTGCCAGCAGTGAAAGAGGAGCTAGCACAGATACGCAGTATTTT.

The V gene is TRBV5-1, the J gene TRBJ2-1; 11 bases fit TRBD2. The CDR3 sequence is 18 residues long. Germline V CDR1 and CDR2: SGHRS, YFSETQ. With V trimmed by 4 bases and J by 10 bases, 19 bases remained unmatched. The CDR3 DNA reads as TGCGCCAGCAGCCGAATTGAGTGGGGACTAGCGGTCCCGGGCGAGCAGTTCTTC. This gives the protein CASSRIEWGLAVPGEQFF.

This chain links TRBV7-2 with TRBJ2-5; tentatively, D is TRBD1 (5 bases). Germline lookup yields CDR1 SGHTA and CDR2 FQGNSA. This CDR3 is built from 17 residues. Trimming removed 0 bases from V and 2 bases from J, with 16 bases in between. CDR3 sequence reads: CASSLARRQTRQETQYF. CDR3 sequence (DNA): TGTGCCAGCAGCTTAGCGAGGAGACAGACCAGGCAAGAGACCCAGTACTTC.

The chain employs TRBV5-1 and TRBJ2-7; D call uncertain. The CDR3 runs 13 residues. Looked up from germline, CDR1 is SGHRS and CDR2 is YFSETQ. V shed 5 bases and J shed 8 bases, with 17 bases lying between them. CDR3 DNA: TGCGCCAGCAGTGTGGACGCAGGAGTCCAGCAGTACTTC. It encodes CASSVDAGVQQYF.

In DNA, the CDR3 is TGTGCCAGCAGATCCGGGACACAAGAGACCCAGTACTTC. Protein product: CASRSGTQETQYF. The chain links TRBV7-3 to TRBJ2-5; maybe TRBD1 (6 bases). Germline V gene data show CDR1 as SGHTA and CDR2 as FQGTGA. The CDR3 totals 13 residues. V was shortened by 6 bases and J by 2 bases, with 10 bases between the two germline ends. Using reference TRBV7-3 and TRBJ2-5 for the parts outside the CDR3, the full variable domain is GAGVSQTPSNKVTEKGKYVELRCDPISGHTALYWYRQSLGQGPEFLIYFQGTGAADDSGLPNDRFFAVRPEGSVSTLKIQRTERGDSAVYLCASRSGTQETQYFGPGTRLLVL.

V gene TRBV9 combines with J gene TRBJ2-1; 9 bases agree with TRBD2. The CDR3 has 15 residues. V shed 3 bases, J shed 1 base, and the junction held 2 bases outside the gene matches. Germline V gene data show CDR1 as SGDLS and CDR2 as YYNGEE. The CDR3 DNA reads TGTGCCAGCAGCGGGGCGGGAGGGTCCTACAATGAGCAGTTCTTC. This codes for CASSGAGGSYNEQFF.

The gene calls are TRBV11-3 and TRBJ2-5; 8 nucleotides match TRBD1. There are 15 residues in the CDR3. Germline CDR1 reads SGHNT; CDR2 reads YENEEA. The J segment lost 3 bases and the V segment lost 5 bases, leaving 8 bases of the junction unmatched. The CDR3 DNA is TGTGCCAGCAGCAAGGGACAGGCCTCAGAAGAGACCCAGTACTTC. Amino acids: CASSKGQASEETQYF.

This chain links TRBV28 with TRBJ2-1; 9 bases are shared with TRBD2. Germline V lookup: CDR1 MDHEN, CDR2 SYDVKM. This CDR3 contains 14 residues. The V segment lost 7 bases and the J segment 7 bases; nucleotides outside the gene matches: 8. The CDR3 here is CASMSSGGKNEQFF. DNA of the CDR3: TGTGCCAGCATGAGTAGCGGGGGAAAAAATGAGCAGTTCTTC.

The V call is TRBV18, the J call TRBJ2-7; TRBD1 matches at 10 bases. The CDR3 is 15 amino acids. The junction had 7 bases not matched to a gene; V was cut back by 2 bases and J by 6 bases. CDR1 is KGHSH, CDR2 LQKENI, per germline. The CDR3 DNA reads as TGTGCCAGCTCACCAAACGTGGGACAGGGGACCGAGCAGTACTTC. This codes for CASSPNVGQGTEQYF.

CDR3 sequence (DNA): TGTGCCAGCAGCAAGGGACAGCTCACAGATACGCAGTATTTT. Its protein product is CASSKGQLTDTQYF. The V call is TRBV9, the J call TRBJ2-3; 7 nucleotides match TRBD1. The CDR3 loop spans 14 amino acids. J was trimmed by 2 bases and V by 4 bases; bases with no gene match: 4. The V gene's germline CDR1 is SGDLS and CDR2 YYNGEE.

The rearrangement uses TRBV11-2 and TRBJ2-1; 7 positions agree with TRBD2. The CDR3 length is 11 residues. From germline, CDR1 is SGHAT and CDR2 FQNNGV. V lost 5 bases, J lost 9 bases, and 1 base stayed unmatched. The CDR3 coding sequence is TGTGCCAGCAGCGTAGCGGGTGAGCAGTTCTTC. Protein sequence: CASSVAGEQFF.

The V gene is TRBV20-1, the J gene TRBJ2-7; D call uncertain. Trimming took 7 bases from V and 2 from J, leaving 9 bases between them. The CDR3 length is 11 residues. Germline CDR1 reads DFQATT; CDR2 reads SNEGSKA (reference sequence). CDR3 nucleotides: TGCAGTGTTCGTCAGGCCTACGAGCAGTACTTC. It yields the protein CSVRQAYEQYF.

V and J are TRBV11-2 and TRBJ2-5; D is perhaps TRBD1 (5 bases). V was clipped by 0 bases and J by 5 bases, with 19 bases between them. CDR1 SGHAT and CDR2 FQNNGV come from the germline V gene. This CDR3 has 17 amino acids. Here the CDR3 DNA reads TGTGCCAGCAGCTTAGATAGGCAGGGCCATCTTGGGGAGACCCAGTACTTC. Amino acid sequence: CASSLDRQGHLGETQYF.

The chain combines TRBV29-1 with TRBJ2-1; 9 bases are shared with TRBD2. J lost 9 bases, V lost 8 bases, and 14 bases had no gene match. Per the germline V gene, CDR1 is SQVTM and CDR2 is ANQGSEA. The CDR3 is 14 residues long. The chain's CDR3 is CSLRSAGGPGEQFF. The CDR3, as DNA: TGCAGCCTCCGGTCGGCGGGAGGGCCGGGTGAGCAGTTCTTC.

Only one count was recorded for this clone. V and J are TRBV5-8 and TRBJ2-2, with D uncertain. The CDR3 is 13 residues long. The V gene's germline CDR1 is SGHTS and CDR2 YDEGEE. V shed 7 bases and J shed 6 bases, with 13 bases lying between them. The CDR3 DNA follows: TGTGCCAGCGGATCCGGACCGGCCGGGGAGCTGTTTTTT. Amino acid sequence: CASGSGPAGELFF. The full variable domain, completed using reference TRBV5-8 and TRBJ2-2, is EAGVTQSPTHLIKTRGQQATLRCSPISGHTSVYWYQQALGLGLQFLLWYDEGEERNRGNFPPRFSGRQFPNYSSELNVNALELEDSALYLCASGSGPAGELFFGEGSRLTVL.

This clone was detected only a few times. The rearrangement uses TRBV19 and TRBJ2-7, with 9 positions matching TRBD1. The germline CDR1 and CDR2 sequences are LNHDA and SQIVND (reference sequence). This CDR3 region has 13 residues. The V and J ends lost 7 bases and 5 bases, in that order; junction bases with no gene match: 6. The CDR3 is CASTPTGGDEQYF. The CDR3 DNA sequence: TGTGCCAGTACCCCAACAGGGGGCGACGAGCAGTACTTC.

V gene TRBV28 combines with J gene TRBJ2-7, with D perhaps matching TRBD2 (6 bases). Trimming removed 3 bases from V and 2 bases from J, with 11 bases in between. Germline lookup yields CDR1 MDHEN and CDR2 SYDVKM. The CDR3 runs to 14 residues. The chain's CDR3 is CASSFSSDTYEQYF. CDR3 nucleotides: TGTGCCAGCAGTTTCTCTAGCGATACCTACGAGCAGTACTTC.